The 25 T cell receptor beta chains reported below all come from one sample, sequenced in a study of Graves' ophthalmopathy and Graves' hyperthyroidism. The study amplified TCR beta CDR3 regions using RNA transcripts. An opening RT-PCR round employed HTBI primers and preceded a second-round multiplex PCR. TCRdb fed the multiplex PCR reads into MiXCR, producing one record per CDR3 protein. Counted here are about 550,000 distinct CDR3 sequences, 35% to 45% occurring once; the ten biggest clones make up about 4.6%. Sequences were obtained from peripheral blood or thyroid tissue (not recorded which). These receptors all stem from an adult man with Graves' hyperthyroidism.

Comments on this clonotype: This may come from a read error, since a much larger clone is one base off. The CDR3 loop reads CASSPGTGGPRWNSPLHF. In DNA form, the CDR3 reads TGTGCCAGCAGCCCCGGGACAGGGGGTCCCCGGTGGAATTCACCCCTCCACTTT. V and J are TRBV7-9 and TRBJ1-6; 11 bases are shared with TRBD1. The CDR3 is 18 residues long. Germline CDR1 reads SEHNR; CDR2 reads FQNEAQ (reference sequence). With V trimmed by 5 bases and J by 7 bases, 13 bases remained unmatched.

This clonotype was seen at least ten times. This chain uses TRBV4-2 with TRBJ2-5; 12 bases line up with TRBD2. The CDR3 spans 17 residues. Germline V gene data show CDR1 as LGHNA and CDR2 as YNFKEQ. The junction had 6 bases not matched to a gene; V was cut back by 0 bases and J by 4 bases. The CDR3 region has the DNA TGTGCCAGCAGCCAAGATCCTAGCGGGAGGGAGGGAGAGACCCAGTACTTC. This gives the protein CASSQDPSGREGETQYF.

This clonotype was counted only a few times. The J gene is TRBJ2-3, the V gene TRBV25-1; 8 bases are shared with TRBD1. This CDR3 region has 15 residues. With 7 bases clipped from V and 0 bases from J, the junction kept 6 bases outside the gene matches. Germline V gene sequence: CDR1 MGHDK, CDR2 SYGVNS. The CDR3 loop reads CASKDRGASTDTQYF. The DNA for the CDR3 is TGTGCCAGCAAAGACAGGGGAGCTAGCACAGATACGCAGTATTTT.

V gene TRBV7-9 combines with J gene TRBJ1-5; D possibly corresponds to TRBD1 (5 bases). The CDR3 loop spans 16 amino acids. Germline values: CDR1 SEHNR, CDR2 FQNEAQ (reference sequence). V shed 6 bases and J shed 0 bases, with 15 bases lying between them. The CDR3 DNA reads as TGTGCCAGCAGTTTCAGGGCGGGTAATAGCAATCAGCCCCAGCATTTT. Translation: CASSFRAGNSNQPQHF. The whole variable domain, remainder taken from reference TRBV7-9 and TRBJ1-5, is DTGVSQNPRHKITKRGQNVTFRCDPISEHNRLYWYRQTLGQGPEFLTYFQNEAQLEKSRLLSDRFSAERPKGSFSTLEIQRTEQGDSAMYLCASSFRAGNSNQPQHFGDGTRLSIL.

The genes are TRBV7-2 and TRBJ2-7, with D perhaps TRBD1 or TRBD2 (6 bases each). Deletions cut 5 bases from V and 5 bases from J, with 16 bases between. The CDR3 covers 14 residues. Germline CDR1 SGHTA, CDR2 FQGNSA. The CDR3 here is CASSLLGGLHEQYF. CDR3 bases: TGTGCCAGCAGCCTACTTGGGGGGCTCCACGAGCAGTACTTC. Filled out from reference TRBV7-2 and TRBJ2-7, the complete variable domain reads GAGVSQSPSNKVTEKGKDVELRCDPISGHTALYWYRQSLGQGLEFLIYFQGNSAPDKSGLPSDRFSAERTGGSVSTLTIQRTQQEDSAVYLCASSLLGGLHEQYFGPGTRLTVT.

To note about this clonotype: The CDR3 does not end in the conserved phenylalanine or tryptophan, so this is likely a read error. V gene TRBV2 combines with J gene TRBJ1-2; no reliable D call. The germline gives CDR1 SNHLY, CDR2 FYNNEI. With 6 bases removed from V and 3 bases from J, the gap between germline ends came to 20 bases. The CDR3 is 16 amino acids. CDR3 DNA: TGTGCCAGCAGCCAAGAAGGGCGGTCCAACTACTATGGCTACACCCTC. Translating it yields CASSQEGRSNYYGYTL.

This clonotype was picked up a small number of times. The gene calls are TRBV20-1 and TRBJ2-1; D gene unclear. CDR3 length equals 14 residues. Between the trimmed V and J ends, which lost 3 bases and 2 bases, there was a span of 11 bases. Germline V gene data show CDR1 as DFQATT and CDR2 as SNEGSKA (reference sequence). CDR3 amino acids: CSASPPVTYNEQFF. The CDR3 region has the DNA TGCAGTGCTAGTCCCCCGGTTACCTACAATGAGCAGTTCTTC.

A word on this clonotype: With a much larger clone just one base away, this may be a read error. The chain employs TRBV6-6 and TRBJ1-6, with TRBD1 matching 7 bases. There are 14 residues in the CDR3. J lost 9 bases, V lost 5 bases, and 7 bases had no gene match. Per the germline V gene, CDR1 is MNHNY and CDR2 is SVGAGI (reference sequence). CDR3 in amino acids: CASSPRQGISPLHF. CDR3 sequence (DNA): TGTGCCAGCAGTCCGAGACAGGGTATTTCACCCCTCCACTTT.

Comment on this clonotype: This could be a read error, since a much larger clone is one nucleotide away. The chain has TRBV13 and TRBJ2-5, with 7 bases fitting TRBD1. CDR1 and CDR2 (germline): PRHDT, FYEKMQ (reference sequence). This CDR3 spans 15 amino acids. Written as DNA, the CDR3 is TGTGCCAGCGGCTTACCCGGGACAGCACAAGAGACCCAGTACTTC. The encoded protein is CASGLPGTAQETQYF.

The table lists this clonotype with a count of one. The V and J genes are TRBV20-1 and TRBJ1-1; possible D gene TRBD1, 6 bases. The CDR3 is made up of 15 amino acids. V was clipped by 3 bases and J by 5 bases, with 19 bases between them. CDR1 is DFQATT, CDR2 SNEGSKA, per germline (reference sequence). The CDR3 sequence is CSARRTVTGETEAFF. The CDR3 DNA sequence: TGCAGTGCTAGGAGGACAGTCACCGGGGAAACTGAAGCTTTCTTT.

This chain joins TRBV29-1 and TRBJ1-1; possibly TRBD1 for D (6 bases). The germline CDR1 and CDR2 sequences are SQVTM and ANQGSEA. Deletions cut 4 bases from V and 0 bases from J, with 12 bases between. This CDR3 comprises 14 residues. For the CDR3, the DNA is TGCAGCGTTGTGGGGGCAGTGATGAACACTGAAGCTTTCTTT. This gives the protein CSVVGAVMNTEAFF. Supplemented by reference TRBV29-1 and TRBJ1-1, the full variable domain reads SAVISQKPSRDICQRGTSLTIQCQVDSQVTMMFWYRQQPGQSLTLIATANQGSEATYESGFVIDKFPISRPNLTFSTLTVSNMSPEDSSIYLCSVVGAVMNTEAFFGQGTRLTVV.

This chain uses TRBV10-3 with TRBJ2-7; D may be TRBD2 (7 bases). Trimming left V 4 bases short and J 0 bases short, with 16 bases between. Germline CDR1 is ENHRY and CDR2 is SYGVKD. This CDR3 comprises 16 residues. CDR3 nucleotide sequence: TGTGCCATCAGTGGAAGTGCGGGGGCGATCTCCTACGAGCAGTACTTC. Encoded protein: CAISGSAGAISYEQYF.

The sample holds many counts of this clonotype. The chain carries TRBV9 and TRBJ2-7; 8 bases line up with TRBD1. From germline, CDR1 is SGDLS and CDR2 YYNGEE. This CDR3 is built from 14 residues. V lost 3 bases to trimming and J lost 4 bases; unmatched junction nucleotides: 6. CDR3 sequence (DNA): TGTGCCAGCAGCGCGGGACAGGTTTTTTACGAGCAGTACTTC. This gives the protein CASSAGQVFYEQYF.

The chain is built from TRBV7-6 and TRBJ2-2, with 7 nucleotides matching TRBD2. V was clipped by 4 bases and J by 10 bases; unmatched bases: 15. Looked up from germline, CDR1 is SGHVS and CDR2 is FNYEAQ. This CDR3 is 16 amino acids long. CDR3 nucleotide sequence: TGTGCCAGCAGCTCCCCACTGGCGGGAGCGGTAGAGGAGCTGTTTTTT. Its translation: CASSSPLAGAVEELFF.

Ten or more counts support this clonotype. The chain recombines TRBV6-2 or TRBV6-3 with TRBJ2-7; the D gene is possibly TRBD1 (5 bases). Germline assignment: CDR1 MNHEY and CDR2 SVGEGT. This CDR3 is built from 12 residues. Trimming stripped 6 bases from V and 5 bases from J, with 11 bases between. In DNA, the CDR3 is TGTGCCAGCAGCCACAGGATCAACGAGCAGTACTTC. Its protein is CASSHRINEQYF.

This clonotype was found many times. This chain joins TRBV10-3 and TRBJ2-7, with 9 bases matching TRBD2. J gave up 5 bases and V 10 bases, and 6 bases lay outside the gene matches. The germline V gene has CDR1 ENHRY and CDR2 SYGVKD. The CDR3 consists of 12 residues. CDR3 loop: CATGLARDEQYF. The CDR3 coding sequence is TGTGCCACCGGACTAGCGAGGGACGAGCAGTACTTC.

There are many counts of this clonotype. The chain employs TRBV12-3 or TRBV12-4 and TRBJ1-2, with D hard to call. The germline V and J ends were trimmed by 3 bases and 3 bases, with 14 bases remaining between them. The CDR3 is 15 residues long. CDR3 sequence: CASSFIAPQYYGYTF. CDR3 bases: TGTGCCAGCAGTTTTATTGCCCCCCAATACTATGGCTACACCTTC.

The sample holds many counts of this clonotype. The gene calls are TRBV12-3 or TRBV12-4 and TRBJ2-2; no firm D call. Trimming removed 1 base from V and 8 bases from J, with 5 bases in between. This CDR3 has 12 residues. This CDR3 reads CASSLGVGELFF. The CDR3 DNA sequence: TGTGCCAGCAGTTTAGGGGTGGGGGAGCTGTTTTTT.

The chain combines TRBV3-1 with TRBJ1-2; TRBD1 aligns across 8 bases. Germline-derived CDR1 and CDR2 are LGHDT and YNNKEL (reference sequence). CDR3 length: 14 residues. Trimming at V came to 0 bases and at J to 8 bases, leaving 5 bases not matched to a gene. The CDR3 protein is CASSQEFGTGGYTF. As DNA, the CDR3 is TGTGCCAGCAGCCAAGAATTCGGGACAGGAGGCTACACCTTC.

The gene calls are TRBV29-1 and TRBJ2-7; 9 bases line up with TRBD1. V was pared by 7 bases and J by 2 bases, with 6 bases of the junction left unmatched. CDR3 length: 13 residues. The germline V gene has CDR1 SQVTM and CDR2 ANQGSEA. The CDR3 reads CSGGQGSPYEQYF. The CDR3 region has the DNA TGCAGCGGGGGACAGGGCAGCCCCTACGAGCAGTACTTC.

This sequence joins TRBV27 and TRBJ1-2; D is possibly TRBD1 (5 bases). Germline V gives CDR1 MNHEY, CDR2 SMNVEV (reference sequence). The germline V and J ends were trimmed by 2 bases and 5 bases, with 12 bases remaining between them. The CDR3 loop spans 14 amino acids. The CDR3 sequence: CASSLKGVGYGYTF. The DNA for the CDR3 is TGTGCCAGCAGTTTAAAAGGGGTGGGATATGGCTACACCTTC.

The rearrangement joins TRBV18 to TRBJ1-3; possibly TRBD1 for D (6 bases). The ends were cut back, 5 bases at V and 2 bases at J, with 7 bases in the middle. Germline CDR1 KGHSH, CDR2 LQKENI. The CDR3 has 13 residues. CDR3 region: CASSWDTGNTIYF. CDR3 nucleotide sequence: TGTGCCAGCTCATGGGACACTGGAAACACCATATATTTT. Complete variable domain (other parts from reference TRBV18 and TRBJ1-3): NAGVMQNPRHLVRRRGQEARLRCSPMKGHSHVYWYRQLPEEGLKFMVYLQKENIIDESGMPKERFSAEFPKEGPSILRIQQVVRGDSAAYFCASSWDTGNTIYFGEGSWLTVV.

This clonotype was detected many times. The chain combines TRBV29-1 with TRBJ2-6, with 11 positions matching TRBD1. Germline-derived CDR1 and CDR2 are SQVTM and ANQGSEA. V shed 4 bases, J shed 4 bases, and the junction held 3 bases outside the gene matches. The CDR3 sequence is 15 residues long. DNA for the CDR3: TGCAGCGTTGCGGACAGGGGGCTGGGGGCCAACGTCCTGACTTTC. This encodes CSVADRGLGANVLTF.

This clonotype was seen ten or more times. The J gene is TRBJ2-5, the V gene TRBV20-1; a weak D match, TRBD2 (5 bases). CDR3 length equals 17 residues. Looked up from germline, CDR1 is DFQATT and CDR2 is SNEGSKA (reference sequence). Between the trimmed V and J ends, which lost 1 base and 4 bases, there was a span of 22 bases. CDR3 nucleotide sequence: TGCAGTGCTAGAGTGGCTAGCAGGAGAGAAGGAGGAGAGACCCAGTACTTC. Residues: CSARVASRREGGETQYF.

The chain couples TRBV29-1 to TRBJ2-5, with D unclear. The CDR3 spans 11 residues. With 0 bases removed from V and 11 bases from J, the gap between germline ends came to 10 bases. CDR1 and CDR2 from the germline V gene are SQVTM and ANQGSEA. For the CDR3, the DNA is TGCAGCGTTGAAGATCGAGATAGGCAGTACTTC. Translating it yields CSVEDRDRQYF.